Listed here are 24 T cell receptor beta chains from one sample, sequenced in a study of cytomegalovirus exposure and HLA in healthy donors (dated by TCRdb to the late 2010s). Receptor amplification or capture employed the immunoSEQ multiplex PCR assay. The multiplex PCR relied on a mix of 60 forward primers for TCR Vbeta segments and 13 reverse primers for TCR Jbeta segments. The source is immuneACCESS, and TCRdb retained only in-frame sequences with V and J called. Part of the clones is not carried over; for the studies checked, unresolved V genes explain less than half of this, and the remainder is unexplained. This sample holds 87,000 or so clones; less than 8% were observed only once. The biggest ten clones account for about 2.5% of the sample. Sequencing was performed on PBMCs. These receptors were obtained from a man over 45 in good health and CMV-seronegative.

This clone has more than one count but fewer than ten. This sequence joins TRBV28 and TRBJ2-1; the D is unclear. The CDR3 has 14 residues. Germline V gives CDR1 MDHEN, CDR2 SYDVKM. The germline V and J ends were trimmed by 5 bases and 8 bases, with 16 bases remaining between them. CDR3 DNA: TGTGCCAGCAGTACTCCTCGAGGCGTGTATGAGCAGTTCTTC. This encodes CASSTPRGVYEQFF.

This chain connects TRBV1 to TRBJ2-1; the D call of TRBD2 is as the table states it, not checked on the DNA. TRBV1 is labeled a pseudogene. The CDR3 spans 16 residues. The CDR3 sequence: CTSSQDNGGAYNEQFF. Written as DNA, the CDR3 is TGCACCAGCAGCCAAGATAACGGGGGGGCCTACAATGAGCAGTTCTTC.

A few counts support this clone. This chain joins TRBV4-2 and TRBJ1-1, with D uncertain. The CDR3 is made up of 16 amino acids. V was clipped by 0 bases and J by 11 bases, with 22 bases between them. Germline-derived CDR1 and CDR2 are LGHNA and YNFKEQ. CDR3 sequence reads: CASSQDWSRVSIRAFF. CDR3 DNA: TGTGCCAGCAGCCAAGACTGGTCTCGGGTCTCCATAAGGGCTTTCTTT.

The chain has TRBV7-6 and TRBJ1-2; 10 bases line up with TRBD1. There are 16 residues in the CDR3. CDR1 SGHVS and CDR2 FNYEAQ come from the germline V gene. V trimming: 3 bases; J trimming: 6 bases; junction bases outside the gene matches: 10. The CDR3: CASSFLPGQGSDGYTF. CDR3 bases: TGTGCCAGCAGCTTCCTTCCGGGACAGGGGTCGGATGGCTACACCTTC. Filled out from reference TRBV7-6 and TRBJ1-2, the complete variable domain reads GAGVSQSPRYKVTKRGQDVALRCDPISGHVSLYWYRQALGQGPEFLTYFNYEAQQDKSGLPNDRFSAERPEGSISTLTIQRTEQRDSAMYRCASSFLPGQGSDGYTFGSGTRLTVV.

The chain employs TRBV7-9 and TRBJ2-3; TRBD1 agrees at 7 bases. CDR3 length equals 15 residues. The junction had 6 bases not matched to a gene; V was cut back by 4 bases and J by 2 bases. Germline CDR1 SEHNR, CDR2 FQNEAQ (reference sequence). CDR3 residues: CASSSYRGYTDTQYF. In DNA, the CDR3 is TGTGCCAGCAGCTCCTACAGGGGATACACAGATACGCAGTATTTT.

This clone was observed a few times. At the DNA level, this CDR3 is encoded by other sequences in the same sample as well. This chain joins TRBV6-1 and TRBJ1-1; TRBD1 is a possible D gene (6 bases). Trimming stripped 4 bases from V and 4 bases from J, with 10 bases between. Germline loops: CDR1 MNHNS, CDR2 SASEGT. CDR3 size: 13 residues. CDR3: CASSAVGGTEAFF. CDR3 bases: TGTGCCAGCAGTGCAGTAGGGGGCACTGAAGCTTTCTTT.

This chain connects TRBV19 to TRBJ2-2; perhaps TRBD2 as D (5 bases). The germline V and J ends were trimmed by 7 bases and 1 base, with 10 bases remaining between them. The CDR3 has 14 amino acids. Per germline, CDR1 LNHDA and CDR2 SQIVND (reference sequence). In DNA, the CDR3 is TGTGCCAGTACGTCCGAGGGGAACACCGGGGAGCTGTTTTTT. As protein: CASTSEGNTGELFF.

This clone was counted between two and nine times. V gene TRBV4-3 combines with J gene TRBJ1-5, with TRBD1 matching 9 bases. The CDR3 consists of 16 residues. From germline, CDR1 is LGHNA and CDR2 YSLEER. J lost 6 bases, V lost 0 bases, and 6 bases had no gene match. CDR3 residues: CASSQEVQQGAQPQHF. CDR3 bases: TGCGCCAGCAGCCAAGAAGTACAACAGGGGGCTCAGCCCCAGCATTTT.

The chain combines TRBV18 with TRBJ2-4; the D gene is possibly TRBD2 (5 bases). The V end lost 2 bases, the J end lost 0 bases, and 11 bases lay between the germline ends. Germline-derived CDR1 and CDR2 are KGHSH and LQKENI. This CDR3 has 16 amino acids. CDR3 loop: CASSPYVGVAKNIQYF. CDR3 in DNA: TGTGCCAGCTCACCATATGTGGGAGTAGCCAAAAACATTCAGTACTTC.

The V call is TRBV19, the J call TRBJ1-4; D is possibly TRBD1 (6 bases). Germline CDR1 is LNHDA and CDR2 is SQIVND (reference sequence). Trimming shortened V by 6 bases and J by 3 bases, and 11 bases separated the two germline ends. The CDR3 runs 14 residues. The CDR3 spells CASSTGYPNEKLFF. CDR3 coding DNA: TGTGCCAGTAGCACAGGGTATCCTAATGAAAAACTGTTTTTT. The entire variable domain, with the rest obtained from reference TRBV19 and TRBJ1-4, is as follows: DGGITQSPKYLFRKEGQNVTLSCEQNLNHDAMYWYRQDPGQGLRLIYYSQIVNDFQKGDIAEGYSVSREKKESFPLTVTSAQKNPTAFYLCASSTGYPNEKLFFGSGTQLSVL.

This CDR3 reads CASGRGLGEQYF. The CDR3 DNA follows: TGTGCCAGCGGCCGGGGGTTGGGCGAGCAGTACTTC. The chain combines TRBV28 with TRBJ2-7; TRBD2 might be the D (6 bases). Germline assignment: CDR1 MDHEN and CDR2 SYDVKM. The CDR3 runs to 12 residues. V was trimmed by 8 bases and J by 6 bases, leaving 14 bases between them.

CDR3 protein: CASSLQPRDYGYTF. For the CDR3, the DNA is TGTGCCAGCAGCTTACAGCCACGGGACTATGGCTACACCTTC. The gene calls are TRBV7-3 and TRBJ1-2; D not certain. The V end lost 2 bases, the J end lost 3 bases, and 10 bases lay between the germline ends. The CDR3 totals 14 residues. Germline CDR1 reads SGHTA; CDR2 reads FQGTGA. The variable domain in full, with the rest retrieved from reference TRBV7-3 and TRBJ1-2, is GAGVSQTPSNKVTEKGKYVELRCDPISGHTALYWYRQSLGQGPEFLIYFQGTGAADDSGLPNDRFFAVRPEGSVSTLKIQRTERGDSAVYLCASSLQPRDYGYTFGSGTRLTVV.

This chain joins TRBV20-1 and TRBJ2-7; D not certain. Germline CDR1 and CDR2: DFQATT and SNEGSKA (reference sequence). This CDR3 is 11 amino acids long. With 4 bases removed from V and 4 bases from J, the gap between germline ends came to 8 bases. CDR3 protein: CSAKQIYEQYF. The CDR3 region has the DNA TGCAGTGCTAAACAGATTTACGAGCAGTACTTC.

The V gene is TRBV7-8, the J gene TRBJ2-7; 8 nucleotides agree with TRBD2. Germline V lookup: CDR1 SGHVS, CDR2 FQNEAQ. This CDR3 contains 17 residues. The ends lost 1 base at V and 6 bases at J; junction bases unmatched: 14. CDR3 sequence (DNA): TGTGCCAGCAGCTTAGGAGGCGCTAGCGGGCGCCGGGGCGAGCAGTACTTC. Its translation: CASSLGGASGRRGEQYF.

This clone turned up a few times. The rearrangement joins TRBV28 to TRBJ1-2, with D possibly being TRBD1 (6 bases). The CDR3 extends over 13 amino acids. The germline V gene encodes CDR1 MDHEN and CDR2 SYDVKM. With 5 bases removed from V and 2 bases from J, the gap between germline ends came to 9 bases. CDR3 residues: CASSLGTNYGYTF. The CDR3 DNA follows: TGTGCCAGCAGTCTCGGGACAAACTATGGCTACACCTTC.

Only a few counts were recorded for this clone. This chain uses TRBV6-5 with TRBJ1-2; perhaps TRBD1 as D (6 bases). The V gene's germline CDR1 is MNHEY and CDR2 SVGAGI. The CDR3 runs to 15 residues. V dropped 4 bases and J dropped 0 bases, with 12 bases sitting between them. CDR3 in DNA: TGTGCCAGCAGTTTCAACAGGGAAACTAACTATGGCTACACCTTC. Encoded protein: CASSFNRETNYGYTF.

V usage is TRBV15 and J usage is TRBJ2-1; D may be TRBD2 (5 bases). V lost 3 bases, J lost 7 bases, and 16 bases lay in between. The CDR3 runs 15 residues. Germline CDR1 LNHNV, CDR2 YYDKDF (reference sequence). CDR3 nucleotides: TGTGCCACCAGCAGTCCATCGGACTCCTCTAATGAGCAGTTCTTC. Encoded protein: CATSSPSDSSNEQFF.

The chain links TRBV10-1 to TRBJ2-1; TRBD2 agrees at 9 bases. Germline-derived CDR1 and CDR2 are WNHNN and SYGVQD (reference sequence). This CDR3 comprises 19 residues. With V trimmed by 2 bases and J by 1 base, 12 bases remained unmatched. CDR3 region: CASSEPVVAGVLSYNEQFF. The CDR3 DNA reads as TGCGCCAGCAGTGAGCCAGTCGTAGCGGGAGTCCTTTCCTACAATGAGCAGTTCTTC.

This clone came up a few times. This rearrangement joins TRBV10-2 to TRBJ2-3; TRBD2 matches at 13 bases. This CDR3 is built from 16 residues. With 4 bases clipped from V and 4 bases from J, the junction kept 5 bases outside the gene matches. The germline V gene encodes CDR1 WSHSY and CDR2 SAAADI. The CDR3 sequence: CASSGGTSGESDTQYF. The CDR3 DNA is TGCGCCAGCAGTGGCGGGACTAGCGGGGAGTCAGATACGCAGTATTTT.

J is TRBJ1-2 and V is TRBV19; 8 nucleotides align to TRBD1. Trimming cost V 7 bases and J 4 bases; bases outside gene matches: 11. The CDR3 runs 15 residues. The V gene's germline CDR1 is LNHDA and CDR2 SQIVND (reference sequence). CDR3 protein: CASNRAQGAGYGYTF. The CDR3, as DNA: TGTGCCAGTAATAGGGCCCAGGGGGCCGGCTATGGCTACACCTTC.

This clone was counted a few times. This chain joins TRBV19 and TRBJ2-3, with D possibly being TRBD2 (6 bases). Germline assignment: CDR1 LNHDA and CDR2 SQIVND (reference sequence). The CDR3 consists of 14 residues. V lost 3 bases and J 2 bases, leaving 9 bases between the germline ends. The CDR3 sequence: CASSISGSTDTQYF. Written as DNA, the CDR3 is TGTGCCAGTAGTATTAGCGGCTCCACAGATACGCAGTATTTT.

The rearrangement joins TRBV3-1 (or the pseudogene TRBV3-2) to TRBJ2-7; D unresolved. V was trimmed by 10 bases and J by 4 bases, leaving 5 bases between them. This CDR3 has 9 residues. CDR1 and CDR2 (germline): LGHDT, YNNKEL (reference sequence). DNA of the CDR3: TGTGCCAACATTTACGAGCAGTACTTC. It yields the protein CANIYEQYF.

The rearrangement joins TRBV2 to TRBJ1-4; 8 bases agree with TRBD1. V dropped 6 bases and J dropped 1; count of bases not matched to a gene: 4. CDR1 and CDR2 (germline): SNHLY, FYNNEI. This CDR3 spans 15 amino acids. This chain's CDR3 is CASSFDRGTNEKLFF. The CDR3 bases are TGTGCCAGCAGCTTCGACAGGGGAACTAATGAAAAACTGTTTTTT.

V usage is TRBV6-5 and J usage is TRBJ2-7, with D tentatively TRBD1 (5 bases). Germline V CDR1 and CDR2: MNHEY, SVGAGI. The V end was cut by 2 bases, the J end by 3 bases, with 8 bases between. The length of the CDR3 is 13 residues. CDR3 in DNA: TGTGCCAGCAGTTACGACAGATTCTACGAGCAGTACTTC. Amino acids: CASSYDRFYEQYF.